These T cell receptor beta chains were read from a single sample in a study of cytomegalovirus exposure and HLA in healthy donors. The table came from immunoSEQ multiplex PCR; TCRdb's copy has only in-frame clones and leaves some out. The profile shows about 130,000 clones, approximately 80% of them singletons. Specimen: PBMCs. These receptor sequences come from a woman aged 40 to 50 in good health and CMV-seronegative. Both conserved end residues are part of each CDR3. Each record gives: CDR3 DNA, CDR3 protein, clone size, D gene, J gene, CDR3 length, V gene. D genes are given only for firm matches. The size entry is marked missing in some rows and otherwise reads once, few, many or a size class.

TGTGCCAGCAGTCCGGTGTTGGCGGGGGTGGATTACGAGCAGTACTTC,CASSPVLAGVDYEQYF,once,TRBD2,TRBJ2-7,16,TRBV28
TGTGCCAGCAGCGAGGGGAGGGCCTGGACCGGGGAGCTGTTTTTT,CASSEGRAWTGELFF,NA,TRBD2,TRBJ2-2,15,TRBV9
TGTGCCAGCAGTTCCCCGACAGGGGGGGATTACTATGGCTACACCTTC,CASSSPTGGDYYGYTF,NA,TRBD1,TRBJ1-2,16,TRBV28
TGTGCCAGTAGTAACCCGGGACTAGTGACCGGGGAGCTGTTTTTT,CASSNPGLVTGELFF,NA,TRBD2,TRBJ2-2,15,TRBV19
TGTGCCAGCACGAACACGGGTTCCCGGCAAAAACTGTTTTTT,CASTNTGSRQKLFF,NA,NA,TRBJ1-4,14,TRBV2
TGTGCCAGCAACGGACAGGAGGGGGGCTACACCTTC,CASNGQEGGYTF,NA,TRBD1,TRBJ1-2,12,TRBV2
TGTGCCAGCAGTCCCAGGACAGGGATTAATTCACCCCTCCACTTT,CASSPRTGINSPLHF,NA,TRBD1,TRBJ1-6,15,TRBV2
TGTGCCAGCAGCTTATGGGGGAGGGATTACAATGAGCAGTTCTTC,CASSLWGRDYNEQFF,NA,TRBD2,TRBJ2-1,15,TRBV7-9
TGCGCCAGCAGCCATAGGACAGGGTTGAACACTGAAGCTTTCTTT,CASSHRTGLNTEAFF,few,TRBD1,TRBJ1-1,15,TRBV4-3
TGTGCCAGCACTGGACAGGGGTCCTACAATGAGCAGTTCTTC,CASTGQGSYNEQFF,few,TRBD1,TRBJ2-1,14,TRBV2
TGTGCCAGCAGTTTCTTAGGCGGAATACCACCCTACAATGAGCAGTTCTTC,CASSFLGGIPPYNEQFF,NA,NA,TRBJ2-1,17,TRBV27
TGCAGCGGACTGAGGGAGAACTATGGCTACACCTTC,CSGLRENYGYTF,NA,NA,TRBJ1-2,12,TRBV29-1
TGTGCCAGCAGCTTATCGGGGGGGGGCACTGAAGCTTTCTTT,CASSLSGGGTEAFF,once,NA,TRBJ1-1,14,TRBV7-2
TGTGCCAGCAGTTTAGGGAGCGGGGACACCGAAGCTTTCTTT,CASSLGSGDTEAFF,few,NA,TRBJ1-1,14,TRBV28
TGTGCCAGCAGCTCGATGGGGCAAGAGCAGTTCTTC,CASSSMGQEQFF,NA,NA,TRBJ2-1,12,TRBV7-9
TGTGCCAGCAGGGGGCTAGGGTACGAGCAGTACTTC,CASRGLGYEQYF,NA,NA,TRBJ2-7,12,TRBV7-2
TGCGCCAGCAGCCAGACACTCTCCTACGAGCAGTACTTC,CASSQTLSYEQYF,NA,NA,TRBJ2-7,13,TRBV10-2
TGCGCCAGCAGCCCGAGGAGGTTTCGGTATGGCTACACCTTC,CASSPRRFRYGYTF,NA,NA,TRBJ1-2,14,TRBV4-1
TGTGCCAGCAGTGAAGGACAGGCCTGGACAGATACGCAGTATTTT,CASSEGQAWTDTQYF,NA,TRBD1,TRBJ2-3,15,TRBV25-1
TGTGCCAGCAATGGACAGGGTGTAAACACTGAAGCTTTCTTT,CASNGQGVNTEAFF,NA,NA,TRBJ1-1,14,TRBV21-1
TGTGCCAGCAAACTGATGGGACAGGGGAACTACGAGCAGTACTTC,CASKLMGQGNYEQYF,once,TRBD1,TRBJ2-7,15,TRBV2
TGTGCCATCAGTGAGGTGGGAGGGGCCTACAATGAGCAGTTCTTC,CAISEVGGAYNEQFF,once,TRBD2,TRBJ2-1,15,TRBV10-3
TGTGCCAGTAGTATCGGCAATCAGCCCCAGCATTTT,CASSIGNQPQHF,NA,NA,TRBJ1-5,12,TRBV19
TGTGCCAGCAGTTTCCCCGGACAGGGGAATCAGCCCCAGCATTTT,CASSFPGQGNQPQHF,NA,TRBD1,TRBJ1-5,15,TRBV28
TGTGCCAGTAGTTTCAGTGCTGGGGCCAACGTCCTGACTTTC,CASSFSAGANVLTF,NA,NA,TRBJ2-6,14,TRBV19
TGTGCCAGCAGGGAACGGGGGACAGGGAACACTGAAGCTTTCTTT,CASRERGTGNTEAFF,NA,TRBD1,TRBJ1-1,15,TRBV6-4
TGTGCCAGCAGCCCAGGGGGCTTTAACACTGAAGCTTTCTTT,CASSPGGFNTEAFF,NA,TRBD1,TRBJ1-1,14,TRBV2
TGTGCCAGCAGATTCGGGCGGGGTGAAAAACTGTTTTTT,CASRFGRGEKLFF,NA,NA,TRBJ1-4,13,TRBV7-2
TGTGCCAGCAGACGACACCAGGTGGTTGGTTCCTACGAGCAGTACTTC,CASRRHQVVGSYEQYF,NA,NA,TRBJ2-7,16,TRBV28
TGTGCCAGCAGCAAGGGGCTAGCGGGGTCTAGCACAGATACGCAGTATTTT,CASSKGLAGSSTDTQYF,NA,NA,TRBJ2-3,17,TRBV21-1
TGCGCCAGCAGCCCCGGGGTCTATGGCTACACCTTC,CASSPGVYGYTF,NA,NA,TRBJ1-2,12,TRBV4-1
TGTGCCAGCAGCTTTACAGAGATGGGTGAAGCTTTCTTT,CASSFTEMGEAFF,NA,NA,TRBJ1-1,13,TRBV7-3